Given below is one T cell receptor beta chain in context. The antigen remains unidentified. This entry comes from a study of identical twins' blood T cells. Study results and caveats: Each donor's most abundant TCRbeta clonotypes shared more CDR3 sequences with her twin than unrelated donors.

The CDR3 has 14 residues. J gave up 7 bases and V 2 bases, and 7 bases lay outside the gene matches. CDR1 is SGHRS, CDR2 YFSETQ, per germline. TCRdb fed the 5' RACE reads into MiXCR, producing one record per CDR3 protein. The sample lists around 380,000 distinct CDR3 sequences, around 30% occurring once. Six healthy women, forming three identical twin pairs, donated samples. All three twin pairs grew up together with likely shared infections and vaccines. The chain is built from TRBV5-1 and TRBJ1-2; 8 bases are shared with TRBD1. Sequenced: PBMCs. This receptor was obtained from a woman between 18 and 50 years old in good health. CDR3 in amino acids: CASSLLGQGGGYTF. CDR3 coding DNA: TGCGCCAGCAGCTTACTAGGACAGGGTGGTGGCTACACCTTC.